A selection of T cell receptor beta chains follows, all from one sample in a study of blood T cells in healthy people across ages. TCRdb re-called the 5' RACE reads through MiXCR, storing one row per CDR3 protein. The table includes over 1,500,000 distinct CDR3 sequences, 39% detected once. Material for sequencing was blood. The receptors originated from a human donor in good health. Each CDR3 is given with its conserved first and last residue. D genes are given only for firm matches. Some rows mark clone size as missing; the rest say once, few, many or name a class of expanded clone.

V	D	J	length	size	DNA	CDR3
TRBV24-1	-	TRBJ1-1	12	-	TGTGCCACCAGTGACCTACAGGATGAAGCTTTCTTT	CATSDLQDEAFF
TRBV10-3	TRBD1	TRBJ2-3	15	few	TGTGCCATCAGTGAAAGGACAGGGGACACAGATACGCAGTATTTT	CAISERTGDTDTQYF
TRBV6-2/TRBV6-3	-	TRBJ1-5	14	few	TGTGCCAGCACCAAGGGACCCCAGAATCAGCCCCAGCATTTT	CASTKGPQNQPQHF
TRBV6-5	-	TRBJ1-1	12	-	TGTGCCAGTGAGGGTAGAAACACTGAAGCTTTCTTT	CASEGRNTEAFF
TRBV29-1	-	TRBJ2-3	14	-	TGCAGCGTTATGGCTAGCTTTCGGACAGATACGCAGTATTTT	CSVMASFRTDTQYF
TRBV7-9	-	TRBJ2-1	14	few	TGTGCCACCGGTCGGGCTAACGATTACAATGAGCAGTTCTTC	CATGRANDYNEQFF
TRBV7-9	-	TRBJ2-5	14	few	TGTGCCAGCAACAAAGGGTCGAGACAAGAGACCCAGTACTTC	CASNKGSRQETQYF
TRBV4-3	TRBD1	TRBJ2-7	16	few	TGCGCCAGCAGCCAAGTTACAGGGGCGACCCCCTACGAGCAGTACTTC	CASSQVTGATPYEQYF
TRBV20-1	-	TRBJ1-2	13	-	TGCAGTGCTATTCCTGGGTTTTTGCGAGGCTACACCTTC	CSAIPGFLRGYTF
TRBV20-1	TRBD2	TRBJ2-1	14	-	TGCAGTGCTAGGGCGCGGGGAGGGGACAATGAGCAGTTCTTC	CSARARGGDNEQFF
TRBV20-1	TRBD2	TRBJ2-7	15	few	TGCAGTGCTGGAACGACTAGCGGGCCCTCCTACGAGCAGTACTTC	CSAGTTSGPSYEQYF
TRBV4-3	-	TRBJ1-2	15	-	TGCGCCAGCAGCCAAGACGGCCTGAGGTTTTATGGCTACACCTTC	CASSQDGLRFYGYTF
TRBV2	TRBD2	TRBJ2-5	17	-	TGTGCCAGCCTGACTTTTGGGAGAGCGGGGGGGAGGGAGACCCAGTACTTC	CASLTFGRAGGRETQYF
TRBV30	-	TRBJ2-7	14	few	TGTGCCTGGAGTGTTGGGGGGGGCCGCTACGAGCAGTACTTC	CAWSVGGGRYEQYF
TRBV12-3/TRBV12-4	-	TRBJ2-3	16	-	TGTGCCAGCAGTTCAACGTTGGAGGGAGCCACAGATACGCAGTATTTT	CASSSTLEGATDTQYF
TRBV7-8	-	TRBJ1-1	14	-	TGTGCCAGCACCCCGGGACTTACGAACACTGAAGCTTTCTTT	CASTPGLTNTEAFF
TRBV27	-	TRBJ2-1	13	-	TGTGCCAGCAGTTTATCGATTGGGACTGAGCAGTTCTTC	CASSLSIGTEQFF
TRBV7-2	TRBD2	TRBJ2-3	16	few	TGTGCCAGCAGCTTAGCGGGCGGGGGAAACACAGATACGCAGTATTTT	CASSLAGGGNTDTQYF
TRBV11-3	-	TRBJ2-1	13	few	TGTGCCAGCAGCACCAGGGGTCCCGAGAGGCAGTTCTTC	CASSTRGPERQFF
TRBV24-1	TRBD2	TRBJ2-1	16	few	TGTGCCACCAGTGATCCCCGGGGTAGCGGGGGGGCTAGGGAGTTCTTC	CATSDPRGSGGAREFF
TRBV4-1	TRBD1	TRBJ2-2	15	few	TGCGCCAGCAGCCCGACAGGGGGCAGGATCGGGGAGCTGTTTTTT	CASSPTGGRIGELFF
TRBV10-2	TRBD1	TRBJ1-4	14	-	TGCGCCAGCACCGAAACAGGGGGCGTTGAAAAACTGTTTTTT	CASTETGGVEKLFF
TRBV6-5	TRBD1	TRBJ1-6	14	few	TGTGCCAGCAGTTACGACAGGGACAATTCACCCCTCCACTTT	CASSYDRDNSPLHF
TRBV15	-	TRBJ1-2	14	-	TGTGCCACCAGTACCCGGGACCTACTCTATGGCTACACCTTC	CATSTRDLLYGYTF
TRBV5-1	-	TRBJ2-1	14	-	TGCGCCAGCAGCTTTTTAGCCCACGGTGATGAGCAGTTCTTC	CASSFLAHGDEQFF
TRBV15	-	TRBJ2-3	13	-	TGTGCCACCACGGAAAGAAGCACAGATACGCAGTATTTT	CATTERSTDTQYF
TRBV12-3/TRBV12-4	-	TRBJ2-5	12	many	TGTGCCACTTCGGTCTTGGGGGAGACCCAGTACTTC	CATSVLGETQYF
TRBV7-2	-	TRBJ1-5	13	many	TGTGCCAGCAGCTTATCATTGGGGGAGCCCCAGCATTTT	CASSLSLGEPQHF
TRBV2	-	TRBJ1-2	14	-	TGTGCCAGCAGCCGCGGACAGTCTTCCTATGGCTACACCTTC	CASSRGQSSYGYTF
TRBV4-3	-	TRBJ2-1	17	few	TGCGCCAGCAGCCAAGACCCGAATATGAGGAGACCCAATGAGCAGTTCTTC	CASSQDPNMRRPNEQFF
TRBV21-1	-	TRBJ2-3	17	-	TGTGCCTGCAACGCTTCCTCAGGGGACATCAGCACAGATACGCAGTATTTT	CACNASSGDISTDTQYF
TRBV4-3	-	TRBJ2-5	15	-	TGCGCCAGCAGCCAAGATCAGGGGGGGATGAATGAGCAGTACTTC	CASSQDQGGMNEQYF
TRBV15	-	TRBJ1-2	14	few	TGTGCCACCAGCAGAGTTGGGACTAACTATGGCTACACCTTC	CATSRVGTNYGYTF
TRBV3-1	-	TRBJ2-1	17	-	TGTGCCAGCAGCCAAGATGGGGGCGGGGGACCGTACAATGAGCAGTTCTTC	CASSQDGGGGPYNEQFF
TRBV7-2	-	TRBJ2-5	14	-	TGTGCCAGCACCCACTCAGGGGTCCAAGAGACCCAGTACTTC	CASTHSGVQETQYF
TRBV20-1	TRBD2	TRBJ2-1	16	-	TGCAGTGTAAGGGCCGGGACTAGCGGGCCGTACAATGAGCAGTTCTTC	CSVRAGTSGPYNEQFF
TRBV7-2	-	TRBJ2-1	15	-	TGTGCCAGCAGCCACGGCGGGACTTCCTACAATGAGCAGTTCTTC	CASSHGGTSYNEQFF
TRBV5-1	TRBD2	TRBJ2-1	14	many	TGCGCCAGCTGCCGGGACTACAATTACAATGAGCAGTTCTTC	CASCRDYNYNEQFF
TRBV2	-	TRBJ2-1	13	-	TGTGCCAGCAGTGAAATTGGCGACGGTGAGCAGTTCTTC	CASSEIGDGEQFF
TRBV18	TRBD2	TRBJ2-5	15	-	TGTGCCAGCCACCAGGGACTAGCGGGGAAAGAGACCCAGTACTTC	CASHQGLAGKETQYF
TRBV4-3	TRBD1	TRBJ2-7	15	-	TGCGCCAGCAGCCAAGATCGGGCAGGGGGCTCCGAGCAGTACTTC	CASSQDRAGGSEQYF
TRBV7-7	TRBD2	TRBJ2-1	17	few	TGTGCTAGCAGCCCTGTGTGGAGCGGGGGGGCGGCAAATGAGCAGTTCTTC	CASSPVWSGGAANEQFF
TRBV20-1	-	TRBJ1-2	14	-	TGCAGTGTCTCTGACAGCCCTTATAACTATGGCTACACCTTC	CSVSDSPYNYGYTF
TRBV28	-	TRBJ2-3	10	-	TGTGCCTTCCCTAAGGATACGCAGTATTTT	CAFPKDTQYF
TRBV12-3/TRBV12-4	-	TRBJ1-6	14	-	TGTGCCAGCATTAGGTCGGGGAGGAATTCACCCCTCCACTTT	CASIRSGRNSPLHF
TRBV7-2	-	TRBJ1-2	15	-	TGTGCCAGCAGCCCTAGGACACCTGTGGGGAGGGGCTACACCTTC	CASSPRTPVGRGYTF
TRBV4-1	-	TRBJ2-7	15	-	TGCGCCAGCAGCTACCAGGGTGGGTTTGACTACGAGCAGTACTTC	CASSYQGGFDYEQYF
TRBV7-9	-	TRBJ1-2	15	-	TGTGCCAGCAGCTCGGGGGGGATTTTGACCTATGGCTACACCTTC	CASSSGGILTYGYTF
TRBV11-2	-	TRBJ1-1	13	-	TGTGCCAGCAGCGAGACTTCGCACACTGAAGCTTTCTTT	CASSETSHTEAFF
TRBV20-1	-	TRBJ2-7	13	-	TGCAGTGCCATCGGGGCTTCCACCTACGAGCAGTACTTC	CSAIGASTYEQYF
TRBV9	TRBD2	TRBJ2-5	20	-	TGTGCCAGCAGCGCCGGAACCGTCGGACTAGCGGGGGATTTTCAAGAGACCCAGTACTTC	CASSAGTVGLAGDFQETQYF
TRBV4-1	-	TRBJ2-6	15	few	TGCGCCAGCAGTAAAGGGGGGCTCGGGGCCAACGTCCTGACTTTC	CASSKGGLGANVLTF
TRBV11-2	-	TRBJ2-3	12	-	TGTGCCAACAGCTTAACCCCAGATACGCAGTATTTT	CANSLTPDTQYF
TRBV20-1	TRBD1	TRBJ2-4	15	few	TGCAGTGCTGAGTCTGGACAGGGGGCCGAAAACATTCAGTACTTC	CSAESGQGAENIQYF
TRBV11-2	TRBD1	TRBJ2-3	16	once	TGTGCCAGCAGCCCTGTGGGACAGGGGGCTCGCAAACTGCAGTATTTT	CASSPVGQGARKLQYF
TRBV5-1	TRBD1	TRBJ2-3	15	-	TGCGCCAGCAGCTCCCCGGGACAGAGCACAGATACGCAGTATTTT	CASSSPGQSTDTQYF
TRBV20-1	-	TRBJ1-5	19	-	TGCAGTGCTAGAGATCCTGCCGACGTAACCTCGTATAGCAATCAGCCCCAGCATTTT	CSARDPADVTSYSNQPQHF